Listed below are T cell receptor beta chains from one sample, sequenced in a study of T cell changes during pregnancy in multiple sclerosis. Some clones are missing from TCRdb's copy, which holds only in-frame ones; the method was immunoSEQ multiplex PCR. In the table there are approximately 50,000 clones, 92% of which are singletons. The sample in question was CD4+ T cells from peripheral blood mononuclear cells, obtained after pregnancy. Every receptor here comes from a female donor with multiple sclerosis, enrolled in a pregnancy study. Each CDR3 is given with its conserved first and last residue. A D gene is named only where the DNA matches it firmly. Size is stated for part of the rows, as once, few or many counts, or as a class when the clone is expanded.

cdr3_aa: CASSPGVGTGGEKLFF; cdr3_nt: TGCGCCAGCAGCCCGGGGGTCGGGACAGGGGGTGAAAAACTGTTTTTT; cdr3_length: 16; clone_size: NA; v_call: TRBV4-3; d_call: TRBD1; j_call: TRBJ1-4
cdr3_aa: CSVGRGGNQPQHF; cdr3_nt: TGCAGCGTTGGGCGCGGGGGTAATCAGCCCCAGCATTTT; cdr3_length: 13; clone_size: once; v_call: TRBV29-1; d_call: NA; j_call: TRBJ1-5
cdr3_aa: CASSSTGRNTIYF; cdr3_nt: TGTGCCAGCAGTTCAACAGGACGAAACACCATATATTTT; cdr3_length: 13; clone_size: NA; v_call: TRBV28; d_call: NA; j_call: TRBJ1-3
cdr3_aa: CASSSTENTEAFF; cdr3_nt: TGTGCCAGCAGTTCTACAGAGAACACTGAAGCTTTCTTT; cdr3_length: 13; clone_size: NA; v_call: TRBV27; d_call: NA; j_call: TRBJ1-1
cdr3_aa: CASSLQGVGNTEAFF; cdr3_nt: TGTGCCAGCAGTCTCCAAGGGGTCGGGAACACTGAAGCTTTCTTT; cdr3_length: 15; clone_size: NA; v_call: TRBV27; d_call: NA; j_call: TRBJ1-1
cdr3_aa: CATSRDLLVSETQYF; cdr3_nt: TGTGCCACCAGCAGAGATCTCCTGGTTAGCGAGACCCAGTACTTC; cdr3_length: 15; clone_size: NA; v_call: TRBV15; d_call: NA; j_call: TRBJ2-5
cdr3_aa: CSVQQTSGGLGEQYF; cdr3_nt: TGCAGCGTTCAACAGACTAGCGGGGGGCTTGGCGAGCAGTACTTC; cdr3_length: 15; clone_size: NA; v_call: TRBV29-1; d_call: TRBD2; j_call: TRBJ2-7
cdr3_aa: CASSREGKTDTQYF; cdr3_nt: TGTGCCAGCTCGCGGGAGGGCAAGACAGATACGCAGTATTTT; cdr3_length: 14; clone_size: NA; v_call: TRBV2; d_call: TRBD2; j_call: TRBJ2-3
cdr3_aa: CASSLTSGRVRETQYF; cdr3_nt: TGTGCCAGCAGCTTGACTTCGGGTCGGGTAAGAGAGACCCAGTACTTC; cdr3_length: 16; clone_size: NA; v_call: TRBV7-2; d_call: NA; j_call: TRBJ2-5
cdr3_aa: CASSQDQQGGETQYF; cdr3_nt: TGCGCCAGCAGCCAAGACCAGCAGGGTGGAGAGACCCAGTACTTC; cdr3_length: 15; clone_size: NA; v_call: TRBV4-3; d_call: NA; j_call: TRBJ2-5
cdr3_aa: CASSLLTSGRTDTQYF; cdr3_nt: TGTGCCAGCAGTTTATTAACTAGCGGGAGAACAGATACGCAGTATTTT; cdr3_length: 16; clone_size: NA; v_call: TRBV27; d_call: TRBD2; j_call: TRBJ2-3
cdr3_aa: CASRTRAWEQFF; cdr3_nt: TGTGCCAGCAGAACTCGTGCGTGGGAGCAGTTCTTC; cdr3_length: 12; clone_size: NA; v_call: TRBV27; d_call: NA; j_call: TRBJ2-1
cdr3_aa: CASSYTGTQETQYF; cdr3_nt: TGTGCCAGCAGCTATACAGGGACCCAAGAGACCCAGTACTTC; cdr3_length: 14; clone_size: NA; v_call: TRBV5-4; d_call: NA; j_call: TRBJ2-5
cdr3_aa: CASRIRVYSNQPQHF; cdr3_nt: TGTGCCAGCAGAATCAGGGTATACAGCAATCAGCCCCAGCATTTT; cdr3_length: 15; clone_size: NA; v_call: TRBV6-5; d_call: NA; j_call: TRBJ1-5
cdr3_aa: CAWRGVRDNEQFF; cdr3_nt: TGTGCCTGGCGGGGGGTGAGGGACAATGAGCAGTTCTTC; cdr3_length: 13; clone_size: NA; v_call: TRBV7-9; d_call: TRBD2; j_call: TRBJ2-1
cdr3_aa: CASRTGTRGMYEQYF; cdr3_nt: TGTGCCAGCAGAACCGGGACAAGGGGCATGTACGAGCAGTACTTC; cdr3_length: 15; clone_size: NA; v_call: TRBV7-2; d_call: NA; j_call: TRBJ2-7
cdr3_aa: CASSVATGTGAYEQYF; cdr3_nt: TGTGCCAGCAGCGTAGCTACCGGGACAGGGGCGTACGAGCAGTACTTC; cdr3_length: 16; clone_size: NA; v_call: TRBV9; d_call: TRBD1; j_call: TRBJ2-7
cdr3_aa: CASSKTMTSGADF; cdr3_nt: TGTGCCAGCAGCAAAACTATGACTAGCGGGGCAGACTTC; cdr3_length: 13; clone_size: NA; v_call: TRBV7-2; d_call: TRBD2; j_call: TRBJ2-5
cdr3_aa: CASSLVGTGIEKLFF; cdr3_nt: TGTGCCAGCAGTTTAGTTGGGACAGGGATCGAAAAACTGTTTTTT; cdr3_length: 15; clone_size: NA; v_call: TRBV28; d_call: TRBD1; j_call: TRBJ1-4
cdr3_aa: CASSEPGLATNTGELFF; cdr3_nt: TGTGCCAGTAGTGAGCCTGGACTAGCTACGAACACCGGGGAGCTGTTTTTT; cdr3_length: 17; clone_size: NA; v_call: TRBV19; d_call: TRBD2; j_call: TRBJ2-2
cdr3_aa: CASSLKTTKPGRKSYNEQFF; cdr3_nt: TGTGCCAGCAGTCTAAAAACTACCAAGCCCGGGAGGAAGTCCTACAATGAGCAGTTCTTC; cdr3_length: 20; clone_size: NA; v_call: TRBV28; d_call: TRBD2; j_call: TRBJ2-1
cdr3_aa: CASGTGAFHTQETQYF; cdr3_nt: TGTGCCAGTGGGACAGGAGCCTTCCACACACAAGAGACCCAGTACTTC; cdr3_length: 16; clone_size: NA; v_call: TRBV7-9; d_call: TRBD1; j_call: TRBJ2-5
cdr3_aa: CASSRTVLSYEQYF; cdr3_nt: TGTGCCAGCAGTAGGACAGTACTCTCCTACGAGCAGTACTTC; cdr3_length: 14; clone_size: NA; v_call: TRBV6-1; d_call: NA; j_call: TRBJ2-7
cdr3_aa: CASSRFLGTGTETQYF; cdr3_nt: TGTGCCAGCAGCCGATTTCTCGGTACAGGGACAGAGACCCAGTACTTC; cdr3_length: 16; clone_size: NA; v_call: TRBV5-8; d_call: NA; j_call: TRBJ2-5
cdr3_aa: CASSLGTSGRGNEQFF; cdr3_nt: TGTGCCAGCAGCCTAGGGACTAGCGGGAGGGGAAATGAGCAGTTCTTC; cdr3_length: 16; clone_size: NA; v_call: TRBV13; d_call: TRBD2; j_call: TRBJ2-1
cdr3_aa: CASSGWGGEIDEQYF; cdr3_nt: TGCGCCAGCAGCGGTTGGGGGGGGGAGATAGACGAGCAGTACTTC; cdr3_length: 15; clone_size: NA; v_call: TRBV5-1; d_call: TRBD2; j_call: TRBJ2-7
cdr3_aa: CASSLEGRVGEKLFF; cdr3_nt: TGTGCCAGCAGCTTAGAAGGCAGGGTAGGAGAAAAACTGTTTTTT; cdr3_length: 15; clone_size: NA; v_call: TRBV7-9; d_call: NA; j_call: TRBJ1-4
cdr3_aa: CASSVEAGETYEQYF; cdr3_nt: TGTGCCAGCAGCGTAGAGGCGGGGGAGACCTACGAGCAGTACTTC; cdr3_length: 15; clone_size: NA; v_call: TRBV9; d_call: TRBD2; j_call: TRBJ2-7
cdr3_aa: CSARITDTQYF; cdr3_nt: TGCAGTGCCAGGATTACAGATACGCAGTATTTT; cdr3_length: 11; clone_size: NA; v_call: TRBV20-1; d_call: NA; j_call: TRBJ2-3
cdr3_aa: CAISGAPLTTGEELTYEQYF; cdr3_nt: TGTGCCATCAGTGGTGCACCCCTTACGACAGGGGAAGAACTCACCTACGAGCAGTACTTC; cdr3_length: 20; clone_size: NA; v_call: TRBV10-3; d_call: TRBD1; j_call: TRBJ2-7
cdr3_aa: CASSLSVSGANVLTF; cdr3_nt: TGTGCCAGCAGCCTCAGTGTCTCTGGGGCCAACGTCCTGACTTTC; cdr3_length: 15; clone_size: NA; v_call: TRBV28; d_call: NA; j_call: TRBJ2-6
cdr3_aa: CASSTSGQSKTQYF; cdr3_nt: TGTGCCAGCAGCACCTCGGGACAGTCCAAGACCCAGTACTTC; cdr3_length: 14; clone_size: NA; v_call: TRBV7-2; d_call: TRBD1; j_call: TRBJ2-5
cdr3_aa: CASQGQGSTGELFF; cdr3_nt: TGTGCCAGTCAAGGACAGGGTTCGACCGGGGAGCTGTTTTTT; cdr3_length: 14; clone_size: NA; v_call: TRBV5-6; d_call: TRBD1; j_call: TRBJ2-2
cdr3_aa: CASSLAPDTQYF; cdr3_nt: TGCGCCAGCAGCTTGGCTCCTGATACGCAGTATTTT; cdr3_length: 12; clone_size: NA; v_call: TRBV5-1; d_call: NA; j_call: TRBJ2-3
cdr3_aa: CASSQRPRLAGGLTDTQYF; cdr3_nt: TGCGCCAGCAGCCAGCGTCCGAGACTAGCGGGAGGACTCACAGATACGCAGTATTTT; cdr3_length: 19; clone_size: NA; v_call: TRBV4-3; d_call: TRBD2; j_call: TRBJ2-3
cdr3_aa: CASSYGTVEKLFF; cdr3_nt: TGTGCCAGCAGTTACGGGACAGTTGAAAAACTGTTTTTT; cdr3_length: 13; clone_size: NA; v_call: TRBV6-6; d_call: TRBD1; j_call: TRBJ1-4
cdr3_aa: CASSQDEREWEQYF; cdr3_nt: TGCGCCAGCAGCCAAGATGAGCGGGAGTGGGAGCAGTACTTC; cdr3_length: 14; clone_size: NA; v_call: TRBV4-1; d_call: TRBD2; j_call: TRBJ2-7
cdr3_aa: CASSPRTSGSSDEQFF; cdr3_nt: TGTGCCAGCAGTCCCCGGACTAGCGGGAGTAGCGATGAGCAGTTCTTC; cdr3_length: 16; clone_size: NA; v_call: TRBV27; d_call: TRBD2; j_call: TRBJ2-1
cdr3_aa: CSTRDSLGETQYF; cdr3_nt: TGCAGCACCCGGGACAGCTTGGGGGAGACCCAGTACTTC; cdr3_length: 13; clone_size: NA; v_call: TRBV29-1; d_call: TRBD1; j_call: TRBJ2-5
cdr3_aa: CASPHCLAGGPYEQYF; cdr3_nt: TGTGCCAGCCCACACTGTTTAGCGGGAGGGCCCTACGAGCAGTACTTC; cdr3_length: 16; clone_size: NA; v_call: TRBV7-3; d_call: TRBD2; j_call: TRBJ2-7
cdr3_aa: CASSLEAGVTYEQYF; cdr3_nt: TGTGCCAGCAGCTTAGAAGCGGGAGTAACCTACGAGCAGTACTTC; cdr3_length: 15; clone_size: NA; v_call: TRBV7-9; d_call: TRBD2; j_call: TRBJ2-7
cdr3_aa: CASPSGTSSYNEQFF; cdr3_nt: TGTGCCAGCCCCTCGGGGACTAGCTCCTACAATGAGCAGTTCTTC; cdr3_length: 15; clone_size: NA; v_call: TRBV7-9; d_call: TRBD2; j_call: TRBJ2-1
cdr3_aa: CASTPRTGGSGNTIYF; cdr3_nt: TGTGCCAGCACTCCAAGGACAGGTGGCTCTGGAAACACCATATATTTT; cdr3_length: 16; clone_size: NA; v_call: TRBV2; d_call: TRBD1; j_call: TRBJ1-3
cdr3_aa: CASSLAQGNEQYF; cdr3_nt: TGTGCCAGCAGCTTAGCCCAGGGCAACGAGCAGTACTTC; cdr3_length: 13; clone_size: NA; v_call: TRBV7-6; d_call: NA; j_call: TRBJ2-7
cdr3_aa: CASGDSLIRTNEKLFF; cdr3_nt: TGTGCCAGTGGGGACAGCCTAATCCGAACTAATGAAAAACTGTTTTTT; cdr3_length: 16; clone_size: NA; v_call: TRBV28; d_call: TRBD1; j_call: TRBJ1-4
cdr3_aa: CASSIVWGASTEAFF; cdr3_nt: TGTGCCAGTAGTATAGTATGGGGAGCGAGCACTGAAGCTTTCTTT; cdr3_length: 15; clone_size: NA; v_call: TRBV19; d_call: NA; j_call: TRBJ1-1
cdr3_aa: CASSAGTGALYEQFF; cdr3_nt: TGTGCCAGCAGTGCAGGGACAGGGGCGCTGTATGAGCAGTTCTTC; cdr3_length: 15; clone_size: once; v_call: TRBV6-1; d_call: TRBD1; j_call: TRBJ2-1
cdr3_aa: CASSVRGNTGELFF; cdr3_nt: TGTGCCAGCAGCGTAAGGGGGAACACCGGGGAGCTGTTTTTT; cdr3_length: 14; clone_size: once; v_call: TRBV9; d_call: NA; j_call: TRBJ2-2
cdr3_aa: CASSQASGRGGNEQFF; cdr3_nt: TGTGCCAGCAGCCAAGCTAGCGGGAGGGGAGGGAATGAGCAGTTCTTC; cdr3_length: 16; clone_size: NA; v_call: TRBV4-2; d_call: TRBD2; j_call: TRBJ2-1